Below are 14 T cell receptor beta chains sequenced from a single sample in a study of cytomegalovirus exposure and HLA in healthy donors. PCR employed 60 Vbeta and 13 Jbeta primers. The repertoire was sequenced with immunoSEQ multiplex PCR; TCRdb's copy has only in-frame clones and lacks some. The table has approximately 150,000 clones, approximately 80% seen once; the top ten hold about 1.3%. Sequencing was done on a sample of PBMCs. These receptors all stem from a man aged 30-40 years in good health and CMV-seronegative.

The CDR3 DNA reads TGCGCCAGCAGCCAAGAACAAACTGGAAACACCATATATTTT. It translates to CASSQEQTGNTIYF. The chain is built from TRBV4-3 and TRBJ1-3; D unresolved. The CDR3 loop spans 14 amino acids. Per the germline V gene, CDR1 is LGHNA and CDR2 is YSLEER. The V gene lost 0 bases and the J gene lost 2 bases, with 5 bases spanning the gap.

V usage is TRBV9 and J usage is TRBJ1-5; a weak D match, TRBD1 (5 bases). Trimming cost V 2 bases and J 2 bases, with 11 bases left between them. The CDR3 has 15 amino acids. Germline CDR1 SGDLS, CDR2 YYNGEE. The CDR3 protein is CASSVGGRGNQPQHF. The CDR3 DNA is TGTGCCAGCAGCGTGGGGGGGAGGGGCAATCAGCCCCAGCATTTT.

This clone was counted once. V usage is TRBV7-2 and J usage is TRBJ2-1; TRBD2 agrees at 8 bases. V lost 4 bases to trimming and J lost 6 bases; unmatched junction nucleotides: 8. The CDR3 is made up of 15 amino acids. Germline V gene sequence: CDR1 SGHTA, CDR2 FQGNSA. The CDR3 sequence is CASSSSGTSFNEQFF. The CDR3 DNA sequence: TGTGCCAGCAGCTCCTCCGGGACTAGTTTCAATGAGCAGTTCTTC.

The chain carries TRBV5-5 and TRBJ2-1; TRBD2 matches at 11 bases. This CDR3 is 20 amino acids long. V lost 0 bases, J lost 0 bases, and 11 bases stayed unmatched. Germline CDR1 SGHKS, CDR2 YYEKEE (reference sequence). This CDR3 is CASSLVSGLAASSSYNEQFF. CDR3 DNA sequence: TGTGCCAGCAGCTTGGTCTCGGGACTAGCGGCATCGAGCTCCTACAATGAGCAGTTCTTC.

In regard to this clone: The sample holds other DNA sequences that translate to the same CDR3. V gene TRBV30 combines with J gene TRBJ1-2, with 9 bases that match TRBD1. The CDR3 is 14 amino acids. The V gene's germline CDR1 is GTSNPN and CDR2 SVGIG (reference sequence). V shed 3 bases and J 8 bases; nucleotides not matched to a gene: 10. The CDR3 region has the DNA TGTGCCTGGAGCCGGGACAGGGTGGCGGGAGGCTACACCTTC. It encodes CAWSRDRVAGGYTF.

The J gene is TRBJ2-2, the V gene TRBV28, with D possibly being TRBD1 (5 bases). Germline-derived CDR1 and CDR2 are MDHEN and SYDVKM. V lost 5 bases and J 4 bases, leaving 14 bases between the germline ends. This CDR3 has 15 amino acids. CDR3 residues: CASSPGPQGTGELFF. In DNA, the CDR3 is TGTGCCAGCAGTCCAGGGCCCCAGGGCACCGGGGAGCTGTTTTTT.

CDR3: CASSLGGWSEQFF. The CDR3 coding sequence is TGTGCCAGCAGCTTGGGAGGGTGGAGTGAGCAGTTCTTC. The genes are TRBV5-4 and TRBJ2-1; perhaps TRBD2 as D (5 bases). CDR1 is SGHNT and CDR2 is YYREEE in the germline V gene (reference sequence). With 0 bases removed from V and 9 bases from J, the gap between germline ends came to 10 bases. This CDR3 contains 13 residues. Drawing the rest from reference TRBV5-4 and TRBJ2-1, the complete variable domain is ETGVTQSPTHLIKTRGQQVTLRCSSQSGHNTVSWYQQALGQGPQFIFQYYREEENGRGNFPPRFSGLQFPNYSSELNVNALELDDSALYLCASSLGGWSEQFFGPGTRLTVL.

This chain uses TRBV7-8 with TRBJ1-5; a weak D match, TRBD1 (6 bases). The CDR3 has 17 residues. V lost 0 bases and J lost 5, with 17 bases in between. The germline gives CDR1 SGHVS, CDR2 FQNEAQ. The CDR3 DNA reads as TGTGCCAGCAGCTTAGCGCGGACAGCTGTCCAAGATCAGCCCCAGCATTTT. Its translation is CASSLARTAVQDQPQHF. The full variable domain, in which reference TRBV7-8 and TRBJ1-5 provide the parts outside the CDR3, is GAGVSQSPRYKVAKRGQDVALRCDPISGHVSLFWYQQALGQGPEFLTYFQNEAQLDKSGLPSDRFFAERPEGSVSTLKIQRTQQEDSAVYLCASSLARTAVQDQPQHFGDGTRLSIL.

The chain recombines TRBV5-1 with TRBJ2-2; 7 nucleotides agree with TRBD1. CDR3 length equals 15 residues. Per the germline V gene, CDR1 is SGHRS and CDR2 is YFSETQ. Trimming removed 0 bases from V and 1 base from J; junction bases left unmatched: 0. The CDR3 nucleotides are TGCGCCAGCAGCTTGGGGACAGGGAACACCGGGGAGCTGTTTTTT. It translates to CASSLGTGNTGELFF. Full variable domain (rest looked up from reference TRBV5-1 and TRBJ2-2): KAGVTQTPRYLIKTRGQQVTLSCSPISGHRSVSWYQQTPGQGLQFLFEYFSETQRNKGNFPGRFSGRQFSNSRSEMNVSTLELGDSALYLCASSLGTGNTGELFFGEGSRLTVL.

J is TRBJ1-2 and V is TRBV27; D uncertain. With 3 bases removed from V and 2 bases from J, the gap between germline ends came to 7 bases. This CDR3 spans 13 amino acids. The germline CDR1 and CDR2 sequences are MNHEY and SMNVEV (reference sequence). In nucleotides, the CDR3 is TGTGCCAGCAGTTTTACCAGAAACTATGGCTACACCTTC. This sequence encodes CASSFTRNYGYTF.

The chain links TRBV18 to TRBJ2-7, with 11 bases that match TRBD2. CDR1 KGHSH and CDR2 LQKENI come from the germline V gene. The V segment lost 5 bases and the J segment 0 bases; nucleotides outside the gene matches: 9. This CDR3 is built from 17 residues. This CDR3 is CASSTGTSGQSSYEQYF. For the CDR3, the DNA is TGTGCCAGCTCAACCGGGACTAGCGGTCAAAGCTCCTACGAGCAGTACTTC.

This clone was seen only once. The chain carries TRBV7-9 and TRBJ2-7; TRBD1 is a possible D gene (5 bases). Germline V gene lookup returns CDR1 SEHNR and CDR2 FQNEAQ (reference sequence). The CDR3 has 15 amino acids. Trimming removed 1 base from V and 1 base from J, with 11 bases in between. CDR3 region: CASSLVGKGSYEQYF. DNA of the CDR3: TGTGCCAGCAGCTTAGTCGGTAAGGGGTCCTACGAGCAGTACTTC.

This sequence joins TRBV11-2 and TRBJ2-2; a weak D match, TRBD1 (5 bases). Trimming removed 3 bases from V and 5 bases from J, with 7 bases in between. The CDR3 totals 13 residues. Looked up from germline, CDR1 is SGHAT and CDR2 is FQNNGV. Here the CDR3 reads CASSFRDTGELFF. CDR3 coding DNA: TGTGCCAGCAGCTTCAGGGATACCGGGGAGCTGTTTTTT.

This chain joins TRBV21-1 and TRBJ2-3; TRBD1, the table's D call, was not compared with the DNA. TRBV21-1 is noted as a pseudogene. The CDR3 contains 16 residues. The CDR3, as DNA: TGTGCCAGCAGCTCTCGGACAGGGGGCTGTACAGATACGCAGTATTTT. Its protein product is CASSSRTGGCTDTQYF.